One and the same sample provided the 25 T cell receptor beta chains below, sequenced in a study of blood T cell repertoires in COVID-19. The repertoire was sequenced with immunoSEQ multiplex PCR; TCRdb's copy has only in-frame clones and lacks some. The table shows 200,000 to 250,000 clones, with roughly 90% occurring only once. The sequenced material came from PBMCs or T cells enriched from blood (not recorded which). The receptor set was obtained from a man younger than 35 with acute COVID-19.

The chain joins TRBV19 to TRBJ1-5; a weak D match, TRBD1 (5 bases). Germline V gives CDR1 LNHDA, CDR2 SQIVND (reference sequence). Trimming shortened V by 3 bases and J by 4 bases, and 7 bases separated the two germline ends. The CDR3 is 13 residues long. CDR3 in amino acids: CASSIRVNQPQHF. The CDR3 DNA is TGTGCCAGTAGTATCAGGGTAAATCAGCCCCAGCATTTT.

V and J are TRBV5-5 and TRBJ1-2; D is unresolved. Trimming left V 0 bases short and J 2 bases short, with 14 bases between. Germline loops: CDR1 SGHKS, CDR2 YYEKEE (reference sequence). CDR3 length equals 16 residues. The CDR3 sequence: CASSLVGYRENYGYTF. Written as DNA, the CDR3 is TGTGCCAGCAGCTTGGTTGGGTATCGGGAGAACTATGGCTACACCTTC.

This sequence joins TRBV6-5 and TRBJ2-7, with TRBD2 matching over 7 bases. From germline, CDR1 is MNHEY and CDR2 SVGAGI. CDR3 length: 14 amino acids. V gave up 4 bases and J gave up 7 bases; unmatched junction bases: 10. The CDR3 DNA reads as TGTGCCAGCAGTTCACGGACGGGGAGGGGAGAGCAGTACTTC. Protein: CASSSRTGRGEQYF.

V and J are TRBV10-3 and TRBJ2-7, with D possibly matching TRBD1 (6 bases). Trimming left V 6 bases short and J 5 bases short, with 23 bases between. The CDR3 length is 16 residues. Germline V gene data show CDR1 as ENHRY and CDR2 as SYGVKD. In DNA form, the CDR3 reads TGTGCCATCAGCTTACGCTCCCAGGGGTCCGGCAACGAGCAGTACTTC. The encoded protein is CAISLRSQGSGNEQYF.

The chain uses TRBV25-1 and TRBJ1-3, with 7 nucleotides matching TRBD1. Germline V CDR1 and CDR2: MGHDK, SYGVNS. V gave up 6 bases and J gave up 2 bases; unmatched junction bases: 7. The CDR3 covers 15 residues. As DNA, the CDR3 is TGTGCCAGCAGCCGGACAGGATGGCCTGGAAACACCATATATTTT. Translated: CASSRTGWPGNTIYF.

This clone has a handful of counts. The chain uses TRBV28 and TRBJ1-1, with D possibly TRBD1 on 5 matching bases. Per germline, CDR1 MDHEN and CDR2 SYDVKM. This CDR3 region has 17 residues. The germline V and J ends were trimmed by 2 bases and 0 bases, with 16 bases remaining between them. CDR3 sequence reads: CASSLRRVAGLNTEAFF. In nucleotides, the CDR3 is TGTGCCAGCAGTTTACGTCGGGTGGCAGGGCTGAACACTGAAGCTTTCTTT.

The genes are TRBV6-4 and TRBJ2-1; D perhaps matches TRBD2 (7 bases). The V and J ends lost 2 bases and 8 bases respectively, with 10 bases between them. The CDR3 has 13 residues. The germline V gene encodes CDR1 MRHNA and CDR2 SNTAGT. The CDR3 DNA is TGTGCCAGCAGTGACACGGGGGGCGATGAGCAGTTCTTC. The encoded protein is CASSDTGGDEQFF.

V is TRBV7-9 and J is TRBJ2-7; TRBD2 might be the D (7 bases). Looked up from germline, CDR1 is SEHNR and CDR2 is FQNEAQ (reference sequence). The CDR3 loop spans 15 amino acids. Deletions cut 5 bases from V and 6 bases from J, with 20 bases between. The CDR3 sequence: CASSPGGPNPGEQYF. CDR3 coding DNA: TGTGCCAGCAGCCCGGGGGGCCCCAACCCAGGCGAGCAGTACTTC.

The chain links TRBV24-1 to TRBJ2-5; TRBD2 matches 9 bases. The V and J ends lost 2 bases and 5 bases, in that order; junction bases with no gene match: 8. This CDR3 spans 16 amino acids. The germline V gene has CDR1 KGHDR and CDR2 SFDVKD. The CDR3 here is CATSDSGLAGMETQYF. CDR3 sequence (DNA): TGTGCCACCAGTGATTCTGGGCTAGCGGGGATGGAGACCCAGTACTTC.

V usage is TRBV18 and J usage is TRBJ1-1; D gene ambiguous. Trimming removed 6 bases at V and 1 base at J, with 9 bases between. The CDR3 extends over 13 amino acids. Germline V gene data show CDR1 as KGHSH and CDR2 as LQKENI. CDR3 amino acids: CASSLTENTEAFF. Here the CDR3 DNA reads TGTGCCAGCTCCCTCACAGAGAACACTGAAGCTTTCTTT.

The V call is TRBV28, the J call TRBJ2-7; D perhaps matches TRBD2 (5 bases). Germline CDR1 MDHEN, CDR2 SYDVKM. V was pared by 6 bases and J by 3 bases, with 12 bases between. This CDR3 has 13 residues. CDR3 residues: CASSSGLSYEQYF. DNA of the CDR3: TGTGCCAGCAGCTCCGGACTTAGCTACGAGCAGTACTTC.

The chain recombines TRBV5-1 with TRBJ2-3; the match to TRBD2 covers 14 bases. The CDR3 covers 19 residues. Trimming at V came to 0 bases and at J to 3 bases, leaving 9 bases not matched to a gene. Germline CDR1 reads SGHRS; CDR2 reads YFSETQ. The CDR3 region has the DNA TGCGCCAGCAGCTTGGAGCGACTAGCGGGAGGGCCGGGAACAGATACGCAGTATTTT. Translating it yields CASSLERLAGGPGTDTQYF.

This chain connects TRBV7-3 to TRBJ2-7; 9 positions match TRBD1. The germline gives CDR1 SGHTA, CDR2 FQGTGA. The J segment lost 4 bases and the V segment lost 2 bases, leaving 6 bases of the junction unmatched. This CDR3 region has 15 residues. This CDR3 reads CASSLGTGGLYEQYF. CDR3 nucleotides: TGTGCCAGCAGCTTAGGCACAGGGGGCTTGTACGAGCAGTACTTC.

The chain carries TRBV11-2 and TRBJ2-7; D is perhaps TRBD1 (7 bases). Trimming removed 1 base at V and 6 bases at J, with 16 bases between. The CDR3 totals 15 residues. CDR1 and CDR2 from the germline V gene are SGHAT and FQNNGV. The CDR3, as DNA: TGTGCCAGCAGCTTAGGATACAGGGGAGGAGGCGAGCAGTACTTC. Its translation is CASSLGYRGGGEQYF.

The chain is built from TRBV4-1 and TRBJ1-5; D might be TRBD1 (5 bases). The CDR3 covers 15 residues. The V gene lost 2 bases and the J gene lost 2 bases, with 10 bases spanning the gap. Germline loops: CDR1 MGHRA, CDR2 YSYEKL. In nucleotides, the CDR3 is TGCGCCAGCAGCCAACAGGGTGGGGGCAATCAGCCCCAGCATTTT. Protein: CASSQQGGGNQPQHF.

V is TRBV7-8 and J is TRBJ2-4, with D tentatively TRBD2 (5 bases). CDR1 and CDR2 from the germline V gene are SGHVS and FQNEAQ. The V gene lost 5 bases and the J gene lost 3 bases, with 14 bases spanning the gap. The CDR3 length is 15 residues. CDR3 residues: CASSPQSGSKNIQYF. CDR3 coding DNA: TGTGCCAGCAGCCCCCAGTCGGGGAGCAAAAACATTCAGTACTTC.

Ten or more counts support this clone. The chain uses TRBV27 and TRBJ2-6, with 8 positions matching TRBD1. This CDR3 contains 16 residues. After removal of 6 bases from V and 4 bases from J, the junction contained 8 bases not matched to a gene. Germline CDR1 reads MNHEY; CDR2 reads SMNVEV (reference sequence). CDR3 sequence: CASRQGASEGANVLTF. The CDR3 DNA reads as TGTGCCAGCAGGCAGGGGGCCTCTGAAGGGGCCAACGTCCTGACTTTC.

This sequence joins TRBV18 and TRBJ2-7; 7 bases line up with TRBD2. The CDR3 contains 15 residues. The ends lost 3 bases at V and 3 bases at J; junction bases unmatched: 8. Germline CDR1 and CDR2: KGHSH and LQKENI. The CDR3 spells CASSPRGEVLYEQYF. The CDR3 DNA reads TGTGCCAGCTCACCTCGGGGGGAAGTCCTCTACGAGCAGTACTTC. Full variable domain (outside the CDR3, taken from reference TRBV18 and TRBJ2-7): NAGVMQNPRHLVRRRGQEARLRCSPMKGHSHVYWYRQLPEEGLKFMVYLQKENIIDESGMPKERFSAEFPKEGPSILRIQQVVRGDSAAYFCASSPRGEVLYEQYFGPGTRLTVT.

The chain uses TRBV29-1 and TRBJ1-2; 7 bases line up with TRBD1. The germline CDR1 and CDR2 sequences are SQVTM and ANQGSEA. Trimming at V came to 4 bases and at J to 4 bases, leaving 9 bases not matched to a gene. CDR3 length: 14 amino acids. This CDR3 is CSVALQGWGYGYTF. For the CDR3, the DNA is TGCAGCGTTGCACTACAGGGGTGGGGCTATGGCTACACCTTC. The complete variable domain, with remaining parts taken from reference TRBV29-1 and TRBJ1-2, reads SAVISQKPSRDICQRGTSLTIQCQVDSQVTMMFWYRQQPGQSLTLIATANQGSEATYESGFVIDKFPISRPNLTFSTLTVSNMSPEDSSIYLCSVALQGWGYGYTFGSGTRLTVV.

This chain uses TRBV6-1 with TRBJ1-5, with D hard to call. V was trimmed by 3 bases and J by 1 base, leaving 4 bases between them. The CDR3 sequence is 13 residues long. Germline-derived CDR1 and CDR2 are MNHNS and SASEGT. The chain's CDR3 is CASSDPSNQPQHF. CDR3 bases: TGTGCCAGCAGTGATCCGAGCAATCAGCCCCAGCATTTT.

This chain connects TRBV21-1 to TRBJ2-1; the table's TRBD1 call for D was not verified on the DNA. TRBV21-1 is classified as a pseudogene. The CDR3 totals 21 residues. The CDR3: CASSLEAGQEQTTRFGNEQFF. The CDR3 bases are TGTGCCAGCAGCCTGGAGGCGGGACAGGAACAAACAACGCGATTTGGCAATGAGCAGTTCTTC.

CDR3 sequence reads: CASSILSDRVFGCDQPQHF. In DNA, the CDR3 is TGCGCCAGCAGCATCCTATCGGACAGGGTATTTGGGTGTGACCAGCCCCAGCATTTT. The rearrangement joins TRBV5-1 to TRBJ1-5, with TRBD1 matching over 8 bases. The CDR3 totals 19 residues. Germline V gene data show CDR1 as SGHRS and CDR2 as YFSETQ. With 4 bases clipped from V and 7 bases from J, the junction kept 22 bases outside the gene matches.

The genes are TRBV27 and TRBJ1-6; D may be TRBD1 (5 bases). Trimming pared 6 bases from V and 14 bases from J, leaving 11 bases between. Germline V gene data show CDR1 as MNHEY and CDR2 as SMNVEV (reference sequence). The CDR3 covers 11 residues. In DNA, the CDR3 is TGTGCCAGCAGCGTGGGGGGGGCCCTCCACTTT. This translates into CASSVGGALHF.

V is TRBV5-1 and J is TRBJ2-2; D is perhaps TRBD2 (5 bases). Between the trimmed V and J ends, which lost 0 bases and 7 bases, there was a span of 13 bases. Per the germline V gene, CDR1 is SGHRS and CDR2 is YFSETQ. CDR3 size: 15 residues. DNA of the CDR3: TGCGCCAGCAGCTTGGTGTTGGAGGTTGGCGGGGAGCTGTTTTTT. It is translated as CASSLVLEVGGELFF. The variable domain in full, completed from reference TRBV5-1 and TRBJ2-2, reads KAGVTQTPRYLIKTRGQQVTLSCSPISGHRSVSWYQQTPGQGLQFLFEYFSETQRNKGNFPGRFSGRQFSNSRSEMNVSTLELGDSALYLCASSLVLEVGGELFFGEGSRLTVL.

Written as DNA, the CDR3 is TGCGCCAGCAGCTTGATCGAGAGCGGGAGCCCCGGGGAGCTGTTTTTT. Its protein is CASSLIESGSPGELFF. The chain joins TRBV5-1 to TRBJ2-2, with TRBD2 identical over 8 bases. Germline V gene lookup returns CDR1 SGHRS and CDR2 YFSETQ. The length of the CDR3 is 16 residues. Trimming cost V 1 base and J 6 bases; bases outside gene matches: 8.